Detailed here is one T cell receptor (beta chain). Authors' data handling: Estimated nucleated cell counts came from reference gene primer amplification. Using immunoSEQ multiplex PCR, the repertoire was profiled, and TCRdb retains in-frame clones only, with some absent. V, J and clone size are those of that table, while D and trimming were read from the DNA. The table has 110,000 or so clones, roughly 90% seen once; the top ten hold roughly 8.9%. This sample was taken from a study of blood T cell repertoires in COVID-19. Study-wide context: COVID-19 samples collected from the United States, Italy and Spain covered acute and convalescent phases. Sources were T cells, B-cell-depleted T cells, or PBMCs; the material itself was cDNA or gDNA.

This CDR3 spans 14 amino acids. Trimming cost V 5 bases and J 7 bases; bases outside gene matches: 5. Per the germline V gene, CDR1 is KGHDR and CDR2 is SFDVKD. The chain joins TRBV24-1 to TRBJ2-1; 9 bases map to TRBD1. The receptor was derived from a woman aged 70-85 years who had recovered from COVID-19. Sequencing used peripheral blood. For the CDR3, the DNA is TGTGCCACCAGTGTGGTTGACAGGGGGAATGAGCAGTTCTTC. Translation gives CATSVVDRGNEQFF.